The clone carrying this TCR beta chain was detected a few times. CDR1 SGHRS and CDR2 YFSETQ come from the germline V gene. The CDR3 is made up of 18 amino acids. J lost 9 bases, V lost 0 bases, and 15 bases had no gene match. The source of the sample is a study of T-cell memory formation after mild COVID-19. TCRdb re-called the 5' RACE reads with MiXCR, one entry per CDR3 protein. The sample lists roughly 240,000 distinct CDR3 sequences, 15% to 20% occurring once. This chain joins TRBV5-1 and TRBJ2-1; 10 positions agree with TRBD2. The sequenced sample was PBMCs or a T cell subset sorted from them (not recorded which). The sequence was collected from a man between 18 and 35 years old who had mild COVID-19 (a few samples of this study predate the infection). Cell type and time point are not known. CDR3 in DNA: TGCGCCAGCAGCTTGGGGCTAGCGGGGGCCTCTCCATGGGGTGAGCAGTTCTTC. Translation gives CASSLGLAGASPWGEQFF.